The 23 T cell receptor beta chains below come from one sample, sequenced in a study of blood T cell repertoires in COVID-19. Some clones are missing from TCRdb's copy, which holds only in-frame ones; the method was immunoSEQ multiplex PCR. The data show over 50,000 clones, with more than 90% seen just once and more than 5.5% held by the top ten. The sequenced sample consisted of peripheral blood. The receptors come from a man aged 50 or older with active COVID-19.

The rearrangement uses TRBV11-2 and TRBJ2-7; D unresolved. CDR1 and CDR2 (germline): SGHAT, FQNNGV. This CDR3 has 13 amino acids. Trimming pared 1 base from V and 3 bases from J, leaving 7 bases between. The CDR3 DNA reads as TGTGCCAGCAGCTTAGGGCTGATCTACGAGCAGTACTTC. Encoded protein: CASSLGLIYEQYF.

This clone was counted once. The chain has TRBV7-2 and TRBJ2-1; TRBD2 matches at 8 bases. Trimming at V came to 1 base and at J to 1 base, leaving 3 bases not matched to a gene. The germline V gene has CDR1 SGHTA and CDR2 FQGNSA. The CDR3 spans 16 residues. Here the CDR3 reads CASSLVGGRSYNEQFF. CDR3 nucleotide sequence: TGTGCCAGCAGCTTAGTTGGCGGGAGGTCCTACAATGAGCAGTTCTTC.

This clone was counted a single time. The V and J genes are TRBV5-1 and TRBJ2-1; 7 nucleotides line up with TRBD2. Per the germline V gene, CDR1 is SGHRS and CDR2 is YFSETQ. Losses at the gene ends were 5 bases for V and 6 bases for J; bases not matched to a gene: 23. The CDR3 spans 19 residues. The CDR3 region has the DNA TGCGCCAGCAGTGTAATGGGGCCCGTCGGGAGGAATCTAGGCAATGAGCAGTTCTTC. Translated, it gives CASSVMGPVGRNLGNEQFF.

The chain carries TRBV9 and TRBJ1-2, with unresolved D. V lost 4 bases, J lost 4 bases, and 17 bases lay in between. This CDR3 is built from 15 residues. CDR1 is SGDLS, CDR2 YYNGEE, per germline. The CDR3: CASSPHAAAGYGYTF. For the CDR3, the DNA is TGTGCCAGCAGCCCCCACGCAGCTGCGGGCTATGGCTACACCTTC. Complete variable domain (other parts from reference TRBV9 and TRBJ1-2): DSGVTQTPKHLITATGQRVTLRCSPRSGDLSVYWYQQSLDQGLQFLIQYYNGEERAKGNILERFSAQQFPDLHSELNLSSLELGDSALYFCASSPHAAAGYGYTFGSGTRLTVV.

The V gene is TRBV14, the J gene TRBJ2-2; D is undetermined. The germline CDR1 and CDR2 sequences are SGHDN and FVKESK. V shed 6 bases and J shed 3 bases, with 8 bases lying between them. This CDR3 is 13 amino acids long. The CDR3 nucleotides are TGTGCCAGCAGGCGGAGAGACACCGGGGAGCTGTTTTTT. Its translation is CASRRRDTGELFF.

This chain joins TRBV6-5 and TRBJ1-3; possibly TRBD1 for D (5 bases). The V gene's germline CDR1 is MNHEY and CDR2 SVGAGI. The CDR3 runs 13 residues. Trimming took off 7 bases at V and 2 bases at J, with 9 bases between the two ends. The CDR3 region is CASTGGPGNTIYF. CDR3 sequence (DNA): TGTGCCAGCACCGGGGGTCCTGGAAACACCATATATTTT.

This clone has just a few counts. The chain is built from TRBV5-1 and TRBJ1-5; D is possibly TRBD1 (6 bases). CDR3 length: 14 residues. The V gene lost 0 bases and the J gene lost 5 bases, with 9 bases spanning the gap. CDR1 and CDR2 (germline): SGHRS, YFSETQ. The CDR3 nucleotides read TGCGCCAGCAGCTTGGACGGGGGGCATCAGCCCCAGCATTTT. This sequence encodes CASSLDGGHQPQHF.

J is TRBJ1-5 and V is TRBV6-6; D unresolved. The CDR3 consists of 16 residues. Trimming left V 4 bases short and J 2 bases short, with 15 bases between. Germline assignment: CDR1 MNHNY and CDR2 SVGAGI (reference sequence). The CDR3 DNA follows: TGTGCCAGCAGTTCCAGTGGGCCCTGGGGCAATCAGCCCCAGCATTTT. Residues: CASSSSGPWGNQPQHF.

The V call is TRBV10-1, the J call TRBJ2-3, with TRBD2 identical over 9 bases. The CDR3 contains 16 residues. Germline V gives CDR1 WNHNN, CDR2 SYGVQD (reference sequence). The V and J ends lost 0 bases and 1 base, in that order; junction bases with no gene match: 2. The CDR3 is CASSESLAGGTDTQYF. The CDR3 DNA reads TGCGCCAGCAGTGAGTCGTTAGCGGGAGGCACAGATACGCAGTATTTT.

The chain employs TRBV5-4 and TRBJ2-5; D is uncertain. Germline lookup yields CDR1 SGHNT and CDR2 YYREEE (reference sequence). The CDR3 has 14 residues. V dropped 7 bases and J dropped 0 bases, with 13 bases sitting between them. CDR3 loop: CASAHDFYQETQYF. As DNA, the CDR3 is TGTGCCAGCGCCCACGACTTCTACCAAGAGACCCAGTACTTC.

CDR3 in DNA: TGTGCCAGCAGAACTAGCGGGGGGAAAGAGCAGTACTTC. Translated: CASRTSGGKEQYF. This chain joins TRBV11-1 and TRBJ2-7, with 12 bases aligning to TRBD2. After removal of 6 bases from V and 7 bases from J, the junction contained 4 bases not matched to a gene. CDR3 length: 13 residues. The germline V gene has CDR1 SGHAT and CDR2 FQDESV (reference sequence).

The rearrangement joins TRBV5-6 to TRBJ2-7; 9 bases line up with TRBD1. The CDR3 runs to 15 residues. V gave up 3 bases and J gave up 4 bases; unmatched junction bases: 8. Per the germline V gene, CDR1 is SGHDT and CDR2 is YYEEEE. CDR3 region: CASSYGQGSGYEQYF. The CDR3, as DNA: TGTGCCAGCAGCTATGGACAGGGGTCTGGTTACGAGCAGTACTTC. Combining the CDR3 with reference TRBV5-6 and TRBJ2-7 gives the whole variable domain DAGVTQSPTHLIKTRGQQVTLRCSPKSGHDTVSWYQQALGQGPQFIFQYYEEEERQRGNFPDRFSGHQFPNYSSELNVNALLLGDSALYLCASSYGQGSGYEQYFGPGTRLTVT.

V gene TRBV7-2 combines with J gene TRBJ2-5; D is undetermined. The CDR3 contains 12 residues. Germline CDR1 reads SGHTA; CDR2 reads FQGNSA. Trimming took 5 bases from V and 5 from J, leaving 9 bases between them. Written as DNA, the CDR3 is TGTGCCAGCAGCCCGAACTCCGAGACCCAGTACTTC. This sequence encodes CASSPNSETQYF.

The chain uses TRBV15 and TRBJ2-7; 7 nucleotides match TRBD2. The J segment lost 1 base and the V segment lost 5 bases, leaving 11 bases of the junction unmatched. This CDR3 contains 16 residues. Germline assignment: CDR1 LNHNV and CDR2 YYDKDF (reference sequence). The CDR3 coding sequence is TGTGCCACCAGCCCGGGGAGGCAGCGGGGTTCCTACGAGCAGTACTTC. Its protein product is CATSPGRQRGSYEQYF.

V is TRBV7-2 and J is TRBJ2-7; D possibly corresponds to TRBD2 (6 bases). The germline V gene encodes CDR1 SGHTA and CDR2 FQGNSA. V gave up 5 bases and J gave up 1 base, with 12 bases separating them. CDR3 length: 14 residues. The CDR3, as DNA: TGTGCCAGCAGCACCCTAGCGATGTCCTACGAGCAGTACTTC. Protein: CASSTLAMSYEQYF.

The J gene is TRBJ2-2, the V gene TRBV5-1; 11 bases align to TRBD1. The length of the CDR3 is 14 residues. CDR1 is SGHRS and CDR2 is YFSETQ in the germline V gene. J gave up 5 bases and V 7 bases, and 4 bases lay outside the gene matches. Here the CDR3 DNA reads TGCGCCAGCTACCGGGACAGGGGGACCGGGGAGCTGTTTTTT. It codes for CASYRDRGTGELFF.

This clone was observed a single time. The genes are TRBV6-5 and TRBJ1-2, with 7 nucleotides matching TRBD1. The length of the CDR3 is 12 residues. V lost 8 bases to trimming and J lost 5 bases; unmatched junction nucleotides: 5. In germline, CDR1 is MNHEY, CDR2 SVGAGI. CDR3 coding DNA: TGTGCCAGCGAGATGACAGGGTATGGCTACACCTTC. Translating it yields CASEMTGYGYTF.

The CDR3 nucleotides are TGTGCCAGCAGCCTACCAAGACAGGGGGTTTCCTACGAGCAGTACTTC. This translates into CASSLPRQGVSYEQYF. J is TRBJ2-7 and V is TRBV21-1; TRBD1, the D gene given by the table, was not confirmed from the DNA. TRBV21-1 is a listed pseudogene. The CDR3 totals 16 residues.

The chain links TRBV6-2 or TRBV6-3 to TRBJ1-5, with 11 bases that match TRBD1. There are 17 residues in the CDR3. CDR1 and CDR2 from the germline V gene are MNHEY and SVGEGT. Trimming took 0 bases from V and 2 from J; bases not matched to a gene: 3. The CDR3 DNA is TGTGCCAGCAGTTACTCCTGGACAGGGGGCCGCAATCAGCCCCAGCATTTT. Residues: CASSYSWTGGRNQPQHF.

The V gene is TRBV18, the J gene TRBJ2-3; D is undetermined. The CDR3 runs 16 residues. CDR1 and CDR2 from the germline V gene are KGHSH and LQKENI. V was pared by 5 bases and J by 0 bases, with 15 bases between. The CDR3 loop is CASSWITDTSTDTQYF. CDR3 nucleotides: TGTGCCAGCTCATGGATCACTGACACGAGCACAGATACGCAGTATTTT.

The chain has TRBV4-3 and TRBJ2-2; 7 bases align to TRBD1. The V segment lost 0 bases and the J segment 5 bases; nucleotides outside the gene matches: 9. CDR1 and CDR2 from the germline V gene are LGHNA and YSLEER. The CDR3 has 17 residues. DNA for the CDR3: TGCGCCAGCAGCCAAGAAGGGGGCAGGGGGTGGACCGGGGAGCTGTTTTTT. Amino acid sequence: CASSQEGGRGWTGELFF.

The rearrangement joins TRBV6-2 or TRBV6-3 to TRBJ1-1, with 7 bases that match TRBD1. J was trimmed by 4 bases and V by 5 bases; bases with no gene match: 10. The CDR3 has 15 residues. CDR1 and CDR2 (germline): MNHEY, SVGEGT. CDR3 in amino acids: CASSPHTGAGTEAFF. The DNA of the CDR3 is TGTGCCAGCAGTCCCCATACAGGGGCGGGCACTGAAGCTTTCTTT.

The chain links TRBV12-3 or TRBV12-4 to TRBJ2-7, with D maybe TRBD2 (6 bases). The V end was cut by 3 bases, the J end by 4 bases, with 7 bases between. This CDR3 has 12 residues. The CDR3 DNA reads as TGTGCCAGCAGTTTCGGGAGTTACGAGCAGTACTTC. Translation gives CASSFGSYEQYF.